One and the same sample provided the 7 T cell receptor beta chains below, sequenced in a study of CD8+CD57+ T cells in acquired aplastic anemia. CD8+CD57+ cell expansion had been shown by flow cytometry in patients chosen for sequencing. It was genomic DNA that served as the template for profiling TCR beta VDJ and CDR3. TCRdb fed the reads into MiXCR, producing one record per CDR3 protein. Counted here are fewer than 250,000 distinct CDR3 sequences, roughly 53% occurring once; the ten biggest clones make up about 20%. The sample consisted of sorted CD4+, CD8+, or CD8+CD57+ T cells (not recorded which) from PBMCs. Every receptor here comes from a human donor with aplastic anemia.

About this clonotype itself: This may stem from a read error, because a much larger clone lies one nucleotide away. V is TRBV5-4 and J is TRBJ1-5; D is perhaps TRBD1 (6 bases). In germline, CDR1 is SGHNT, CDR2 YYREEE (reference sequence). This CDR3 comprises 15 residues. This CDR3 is CASSLRGASSQPQHF. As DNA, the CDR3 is TGTGCCAGCAGCTTGCGGGGGGCGAGCAGTCAGCCCCAGCATTTT.

Here the CDR3 reads CASRYLTGVGDEQFF. As DNA, the CDR3 is TGTGCCAGCAGGTATCTGACAGGGGTTGGCGATGAGCAGTTCTTC. V gene TRBV7-9 combines with J gene TRBJ2-1, with 8 bases identical to TRBD1. Unmatched junction bases numbered 12, after V lost 6 bases and J lost 8 bases. CDR1 is SEHNR and CDR2 is FQNEAQ in the germline V gene (reference sequence). This CDR3 is built from 15 residues.

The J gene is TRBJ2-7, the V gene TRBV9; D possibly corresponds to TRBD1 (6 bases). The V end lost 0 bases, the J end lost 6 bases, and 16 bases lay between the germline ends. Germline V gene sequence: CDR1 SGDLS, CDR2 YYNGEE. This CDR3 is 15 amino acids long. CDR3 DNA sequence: TGTGCCAGCAGCGTAGGTATTCAGGGACACGGCGAGCAGTACTTC. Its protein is CASSVGIQGHGEQYF.

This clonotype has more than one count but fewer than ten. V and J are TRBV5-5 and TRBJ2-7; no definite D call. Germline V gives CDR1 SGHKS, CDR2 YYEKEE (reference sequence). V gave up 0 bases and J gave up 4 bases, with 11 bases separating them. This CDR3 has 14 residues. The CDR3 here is CASSLGTLAYEQYF. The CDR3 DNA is TGTGCCAGCAGCTTGGGCACGCTTGCGTACGAGCAGTACTTC. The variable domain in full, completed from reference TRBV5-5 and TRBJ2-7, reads DAGVTQSPTHLIKTRGQQVTLRCSPISGHKSVSWYQQVLGQGPQFIFQYYEKEERGRGNFPDRFSARQFPNYSSELNVNALLLGDSALYLCASSLGTLAYEQYFGPGTRLTVT.

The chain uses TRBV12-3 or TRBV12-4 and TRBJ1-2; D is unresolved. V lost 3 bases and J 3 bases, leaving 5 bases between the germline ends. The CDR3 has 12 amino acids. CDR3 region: CASSLIHYGYTF. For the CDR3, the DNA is TGTGCCAGCAGTTTGATCCACTATGGCTACACCTTC.

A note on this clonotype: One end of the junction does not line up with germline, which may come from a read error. The CDR3: CASSQAAISSGNTICF. The CDR3 bases are TGCGCCAGCAGCCAGGCCGCCATTAGCTCTGGAAACACCATATGTTTT. J is TRBJ1-3 and V is TRBV5-1; the D is unclear. From germline, CDR1 is SGHRS and CDR2 YFSETQ. The CDR3 runs to 16 residues.

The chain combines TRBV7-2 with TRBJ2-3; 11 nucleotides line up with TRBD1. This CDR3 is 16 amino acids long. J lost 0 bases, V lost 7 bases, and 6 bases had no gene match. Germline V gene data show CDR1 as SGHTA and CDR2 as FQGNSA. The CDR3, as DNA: TGTGCCAGCACCGGGACAGGGGGGGGGAGCACAGATACGCAGTATTTT. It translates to CASTGTGGGSTDTQYF.